Following are 18 T cell receptor beta chains from one sample sequenced in a study of OX40 agonist ivuxolimab in advanced cancers. Sequencing used immunoSEQ multiplex PCR; TCRdb keeps in-frame clones, though not all of them. Of tens of thousands of clones in the sample, over 75% were seen once. The source was CD4+ or CD8+ T cells sorted from blood, collected in a trial of the OX40 agonist ivuxolimab. These receptors were obtained from an adult with an advanced solid tumor such as melanoma, head and neck, liver or kidney cancer.

The chain recombines TRBV9 with TRBJ2-1, with D unclear. With 0 bases removed from V and 8 bases from J, the gap between germline ends came to 12 bases. Germline CDR1 and CDR2: SGDLS and YYNGEE. This CDR3 is 14 amino acids long. In DNA form, the CDR3 reads TGTGCCAGCAGCGTAGGAAGCCGTATGGATGAGCAGTTCTTC. It specifies CASSVGSRMDEQFF.

This clone was picked up a small number of times. This chain links TRBV2 with TRBJ2-3; D gene ambiguous. Trimming cost V 2 bases and J 4 bases, with 4 bases left between them. The CDR3 is 12 residues long. CDR1 SNHLY and CDR2 FYNNEI come from the germline V gene. The CDR3 sequence is CASSEMADTQYF. CDR3 nucleotides: TGTGCCAGCAGTGAAATGGCAGATACGCAGTATTTT.

The V gene is TRBV5-5, the J gene TRBJ2-7, with TRBD1 matching over 8 bases. The junction had 17 bases not matched to a gene; V was cut back by 1 base and J by 5 bases. Germline V gene data show CDR1 as SGHKS and CDR2 as YYEKEE (reference sequence). This CDR3 has 18 amino acids. The chain's CDR3 is CASSLFFTSGTGIHEQYF. In nucleotides, the CDR3 is TGTGCCAGCAGCTTGTTTTTTACGTCCGGGACAGGAATCCACGAGCAGTACTTC. Variable domain in full (rest from reference TRBV5-5 and TRBJ2-7): DAGVTQSPTHLIKTRGQQVTLRCSPISGHKSVSWYQQVLGQGPQFIFQYYEKEERGRGNFPDRFSARQFPNYSSELNVNALLLGDSALYLCASSLFFTSGTGIHEQYFGPGTRLTVT.

V and J are TRBV5-1 and TRBJ2-7; D possibly corresponds to TRBD1 (5 bases). The CDR3 spans 15 residues. Germline assignment: CDR1 SGHRS and CDR2 YFSETQ. V was cut by 0 bases and J by 3 bases, with 13 bases left in between. The CDR3 sequence is CASSLGAGLLYEQYF. In DNA form, the CDR3 reads TGCGCCAGCAGCTTGGGGGCAGGGCTGCTCTACGAGCAGTACTTC.

The V call is TRBV4-1, the J call TRBJ1-2; TRBD1 aligns across 9 bases. The CDR3 contains 15 residues. V trimming: 4 bases; J trimming: 4 bases; junction bases outside the gene matches: 7. CDR1 MGHRA and CDR2 YSYEKL come from the germline V gene. CDR3 sequence: CASSLADRGGYGYTF. DNA for the CDR3: TGCGCCAGCAGCCTAGCGGACAGGGGAGGCTATGGCTACACCTTC.

The chain uses TRBV6-1 and TRBJ2-5; D is perhaps TRBD2 (5 bases). The CDR3 contains 17 residues. From germline, CDR1 is MNHNS and CDR2 SASEGT. Trimming removed 2 bases at V and 4 bases at J, with 20 bases between. For the CDR3, the DNA is TGTGCCAGCAGTGAACGCCGAGGCCCACGGAGGAGAGAGACCCAGTACTTC. It specifies CASSERRGPRRRETQYF.

This clone has a single count. Sequence at one end of the junction differs from germline and may be a read error. The V call is TRBV6-1, the J call TRBJ2-7, with D tentatively TRBD1 (5 bases). This CDR3 contains 12 residues. CDR1 and CDR2 from the germline V gene are MNHNS and SASEGT. CDR3 sequence reads: CASSEVGPPKDF. The CDR3 nucleotides read TGTGCCAGCAGTGAAGTGGGGCCGCCCAAGGATTTC.

The chain carries TRBV6-1 and TRBJ2-5; TRBD1 matches at 7 bases. The CDR3 sequence is 11 residues long. Losses at the gene ends were 10 bases for V and 4 bases for J; bases not matched to a gene: 3. Germline assignment: CDR1 MNHNS and CDR2 SASEGT. CDR3 nucleotide sequence: TGTGCCATAAACAGGGGAGAGACCCAGTACTTC. Translation: CAINRGETQYF.

The rearrangement uses TRBV28 and TRBJ2-6, with D unclear. The V end was cut by 11 bases, the J end by 0 bases, with 14 bases between. The germline V gene has CDR1 MDHEN and CDR2 SYDVKM. There are 15 residues in the CDR3. The CDR3 loop reads CAAHQSVSGANVLTF. The CDR3 nucleotides are TGTGCCGCACATCAGAGTGTCTCTGGGGCCAACGTCCTGACTTTC.

The chain is built from TRBV27 and TRBJ1-2; 7 bases align to TRBD1. There are 16 residues in the CDR3. In germline, CDR1 is MNHEY, CDR2 SMNVEV (reference sequence). After removal of 5 bases from V and 4 bases from J, the junction contained 13 bases not matched to a gene. The CDR3 DNA sequence: TGTGCCAGCAGTAGTCGCGGGACAGATGGAGGCTATGGCTACACCTTC. It codes for CASSSRGTDGGYGYTF.

This chain links TRBV5-8 with TRBJ1-5; unclear D gene. V dropped 0 bases and J dropped 2 bases, with 9 bases sitting between them. CDR1 and CDR2 (germline): SGHTS, YDEGEE. This CDR3 comprises 15 residues. This CDR3 is CASSLAGDGNQPQHF. CDR3 nucleotides: TGTGCCAGCAGCTTGGCTGGGGATGGCAATCAGCCCCAGCATTTT.

The chain uses TRBV7-2 and TRBJ2-1, with a weak D call TRBD2 (5 bases). The V gene's germline CDR1 is SGHTA and CDR2 FQGNSA. V gave up 4 bases and J gave up 4 bases, with 8 bases separating them. The CDR3 is 13 amino acids. The CDR3 DNA follows: TGTGCCAGCAGCTCCGGGATGTACAATGAGCAGTTCTTC. It translates to CASSSGMYNEQFF. The full variable domain, with the rest looked up from reference TRBV7-2 and TRBJ2-1, is GAGVSQSPSNKVTEKGKDVELRCDPISGHTALYWYRQSLGQGLEFLIYFQGNSAPDKSGLPSDRFSAERTGGSVSTLTIQRTQQEDSAVYLCASSSGMYNEQFFGPGTRLTVL.

The rearrangement links TRBV27 to TRBJ2-1; 11 bases are a match to TRBD2. The CDR3 sequence is 16 residues long. Germline lookup yields CDR1 MNHEY and CDR2 SMNVEV (reference sequence). V lost 5 bases, J lost 0 bases, and 3 bases stayed unmatched. In nucleotides, the CDR3 is TGTGCCAGCAGTAGAACTAGCGGGAGCTCCTACAATGAGCAGTTCTTC. This sequence encodes CASSRTSGSSYNEQFF.

The CDR3 spells CASSLDVQPQHF. CDR3 in DNA: TGTGCCAGCAGCTTAGATGTCCAGCCCCAGCATTTT. The chain uses TRBV7-9 and TRBJ1-5, with D hard to call. With 1 base removed from V and 7 bases from J, the gap between germline ends came to 5 bases. This CDR3 spans 12 amino acids. CDR1 and CDR2 from the germline V gene are SEHNR and FQNEAQ (reference sequence).

This sequence joins TRBV6-1 and TRBJ2-1, with D possibly matching TRBD2 (6 bases). Germline values: CDR1 MNHNS, CDR2 SASEGT. The ends were cut back, 3 bases at V and 7 bases at J, with 25 bases in the middle. The CDR3 runs to 18 residues. CDR3 nucleotides: TGTGCCAGCAGTGAGACGGGCCGAAGAGGGAGGAATGTGAATGAGCAGTTCTTC. Residues: CASSETGRRGRNVNEQFF.

Only one count was recorded for this clone. The chain has TRBV5-1 and TRBJ2-1; 13 positions match TRBD2. Germline V gene lookup returns CDR1 SGHRS and CDR2 YFSETQ. The CDR3 loop spans 16 amino acids. Trimming removed 6 bases from V and 4 bases from J; junction bases left unmatched: 7. CDR3 sequence (DNA): TGCGCCAGCACCTTAGGGACTAGCGGGATGTACAATGAGCAGTTCTTC. Amino acids: CASTLGTSGMYNEQFF.

This clone was recorded only once. CDR3 region: CASSAKDRGSTEAFF. For the CDR3, the DNA is TGTGCCAGCAGCGCTAAGGACAGGGGATCCACTGAAGCTTTCTTT. The rearrangement links TRBV11-1 to TRBJ1-1, with 9 bases matching TRBD1. This CDR3 has 15 amino acids. With 5 bases clipped from V and 4 bases from J, the junction kept 8 bases outside the gene matches. The germline gives CDR1 SGHAT, CDR2 FQDESV (reference sequence). The whole variable domain, remainder taken from reference TRBV11-1 and TRBJ1-1, is EAEVAQSPRYKITEKSQAVAFWCDPISGHATLYWYRQILGQGPELLVQFQDESVVDDSQLPKDRFSAERLKGVDSTLKIQPAELGDSAMYLCASSAKDRGSTEAFFGQGTRLTVV.

The chain employs TRBV6-5 and TRBJ2-1, with TRBD2 matching 9 bases. The CDR3 is 15 residues long. CDR1 is MNHEY and CDR2 is SVGAGI in the germline V gene. The V segment lost 5 bases and the J segment 4 bases; nucleotides outside the gene matches: 6. The CDR3 sequence: CASSVAGGGYNEQFF. For the CDR3, the DNA is TGTGCCAGCAGTGTGGCGGGAGGGGGGTACAATGAGCAGTTCTTC.